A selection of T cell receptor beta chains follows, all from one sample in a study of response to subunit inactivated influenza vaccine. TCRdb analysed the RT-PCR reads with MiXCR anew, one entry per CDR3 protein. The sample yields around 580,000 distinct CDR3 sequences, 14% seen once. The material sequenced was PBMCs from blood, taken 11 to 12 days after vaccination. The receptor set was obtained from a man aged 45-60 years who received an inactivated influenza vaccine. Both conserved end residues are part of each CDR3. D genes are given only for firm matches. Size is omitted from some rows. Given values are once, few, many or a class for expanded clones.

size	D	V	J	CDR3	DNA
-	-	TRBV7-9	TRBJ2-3	CASSHRRGLPGTDTQYF	TGTGCCAGCAGCCACCGGCGAGGGCTTCCAGGCACAGATACGCAGTATTTT
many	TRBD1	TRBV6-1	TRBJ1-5	CASRGTGGFNQPQHF	TGTGCCAGCAGAGGGACAGGGGGCTTCAATCAGCCCCAGCATTTT
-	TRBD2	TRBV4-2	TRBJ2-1	CASSQDPFRTSGRVGGEQFF	TGTGCCAGCAGCCAAGATCCCTTCAGGACTAGCGGGAGGGTGGGGGGTGAGCAGTTCTTC
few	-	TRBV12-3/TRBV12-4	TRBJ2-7	CASSSPGRAGAYEQYF	TGTGCCAGCAGTTCCCCGGGACGGGCAGGGGCCTACGAGCAGTACTTC
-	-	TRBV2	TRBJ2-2	CASSEQQANTGELFF	TGTGCCAGCAGTGAACAACAGGCCAACACCGGGGAGCTGTTTTTT
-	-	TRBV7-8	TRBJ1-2	CASSPRRVVPYGYTF	TGTGCCAGCAGCCCAAGGAGGGTAGTACCCTATGGCTACACCTTC
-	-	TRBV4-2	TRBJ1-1	CASSQAATTNTEAFF	TGTGCCAGCAGCCAAGCGGCGACAACGAACACTGAAGCTTTCTTT
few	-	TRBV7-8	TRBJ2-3	CASSLGDYPGPRTDTQYF	TGTGCCAGCAGCTTGGGCGATTACCCCGGACCGAGGACAGATACGCAGTATTTT
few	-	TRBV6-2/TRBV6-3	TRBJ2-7	CASSSFSPSYEQYF	TGTGCCAGCAGTTCTTTTAGCCCATCCTACGAGCAGTACTTC
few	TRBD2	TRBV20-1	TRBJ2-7	CSARKSGTPTYEQYF	TGCAGTGCTAGAAAAAGCGGGACGCCAACCTACGAGCAGTACTTC
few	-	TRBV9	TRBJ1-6	CASSVGYNNSPLHF	TGTGCCAGCAGCGTAGGGTATAATAATTCACCCCTCCACTTT
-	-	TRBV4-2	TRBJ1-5	CASSQGGAGSNQPQHF	TGTGCCAGCAGCCAAGGGGGGGCCGGGAGCAATCAGCCCCAGCATTTT
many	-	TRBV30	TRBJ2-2	CAWSSGAAGSYGTGELFF	TGTGCCTGGAGTAGTGGAGCTGCGGGGTCGTATGGGACCGGGGAGCTGTTTTTT
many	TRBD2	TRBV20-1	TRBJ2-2	CSARESSGRFAGELFF	TGCAGTGCTAGAGAGAGTAGCGGGAGGTTCGCCGGGGAGCTGTTTTTT
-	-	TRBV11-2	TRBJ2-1	CASSLYQGLLVKAGSYNEQFF	TGTGCCAGCAGCTTATATCAGGGGCTGCTGGTCAAGGCGGGCTCCTACAATGAGCAGTTCTTC
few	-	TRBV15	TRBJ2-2	CATSSRDNRAGELFF	TGTGCCACCAGCAGCAGGGACAACCGTGCCGGGGAGCTGTTTTTT
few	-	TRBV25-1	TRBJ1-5	CASSESQFNQPQHF	TGTGCCAGCAGTGAATCACAGTTCAATCAGCCCCAGCATTTT
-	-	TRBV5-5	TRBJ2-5	CASGRFQETQYF	TGTGCCAGCGGACGGTTCCAAGAGACCCAGTACTTC
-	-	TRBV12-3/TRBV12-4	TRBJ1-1	CASSLTPPSEAFF	TGTGCCAGCAGTTTAACCCCCCCGAGTGAAGCTTTCTTT
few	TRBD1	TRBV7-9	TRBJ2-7	CASSTRDRADDEQYF	TGTGCCAGCAGCACTAGGGACAGGGCCGACGACGAGCAGTACTTC
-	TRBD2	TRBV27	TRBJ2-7	CASRSGTSGAYEQYF	TGTGCCAGCAGATCCGGGACTAGCGGGGCCTACGAGCAGTACTTC
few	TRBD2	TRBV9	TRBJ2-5	CASSVARLAGETQYF	TGTGCCAGCAGCGTAGCTCGGCTAGCGGGGGAGACCCAGTACTTC
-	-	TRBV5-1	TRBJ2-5	CASSLLPGQETQYF	TGCGCCAGCAGCTTGTTGCCAGGGCAAGAGACCCAGTACTTC
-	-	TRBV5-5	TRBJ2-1	CASSIAAPSYNEQFF	TGTGCCAGCAGCATAGCGGCCCCCTCCTACAATGAGCAGTTCTTC
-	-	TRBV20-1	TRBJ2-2	CSARDPGLTNTGELFF	TGCAGTGCTAGAGATCCGGGACTGACGAACACCGGGGAGCTGTTTTTT
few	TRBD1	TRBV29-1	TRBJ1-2	CSVVGTGGRYGYTF	TGCAGCGTTGTCGGGACAGGGGGTAGATATGGCTACACCTTC
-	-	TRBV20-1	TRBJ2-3	CSAHHPRVSTDTQYF	TGCAGTGCTCATCACCCCAGGGTTAGCACAGATACGCAGTATTTT
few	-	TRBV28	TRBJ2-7	CASSLSGSAYEQYF	TGTGCCAGCAGTTTATCAGGGTCCGCCTACGAGCAGTACTTC
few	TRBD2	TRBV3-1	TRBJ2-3	CASSQGTSDNTQYF	TGTGCCAGCAGCCAAGGGACTAGCGATAATACGCAGTATTTT